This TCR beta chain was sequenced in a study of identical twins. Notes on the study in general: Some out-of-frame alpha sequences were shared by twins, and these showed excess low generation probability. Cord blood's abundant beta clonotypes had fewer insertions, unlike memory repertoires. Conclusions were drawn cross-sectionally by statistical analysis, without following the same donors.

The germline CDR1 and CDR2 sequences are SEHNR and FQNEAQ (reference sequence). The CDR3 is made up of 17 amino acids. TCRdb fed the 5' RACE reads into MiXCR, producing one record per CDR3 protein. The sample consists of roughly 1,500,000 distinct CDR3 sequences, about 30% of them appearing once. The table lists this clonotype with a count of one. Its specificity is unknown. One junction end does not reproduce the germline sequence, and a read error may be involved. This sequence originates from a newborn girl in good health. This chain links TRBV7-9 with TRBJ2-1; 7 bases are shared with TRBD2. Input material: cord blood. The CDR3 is CASNLGRGYSSYNEQFF. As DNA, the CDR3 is TGTGCCAGCAACTTAGGGAGGGGCTATAGCTCCTACAATGAGCAGTTCTTC. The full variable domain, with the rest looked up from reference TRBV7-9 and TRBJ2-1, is DTGVSQNPRHKITKRGQNVTFRCDPISEHNRLYWYRQTLGQGPEFLTYFQNEAQLEKSRLLSDRFSAERPKGSFSTLEIQRTEQGDSAMYLCASNLGRGYSSYNEQFFGPGTRLTVL.